This passage covers 23 T cell receptor beta chains from one sample sequenced in a study of identical twins. MiXCR, run by TCRdb on the 5' RACE reads, gives a single entry per CDR3 protein. The table includes 200,000 to 250,000 distinct CDR3 sequences, approximately 11% detected once. The same data also contributed to another study, on yellow fever vaccine responses in identical twins.

The sequencing sample was made of memory (CD45RO+) T cells sorted from blood. Receptors originate from a woman aged 18-30 years in good health.

This clonotype was detected ten times or more. A single base separates this from a much larger clone, so it may be a read error. The chain couples TRBV6-2 or TRBV6-3 to TRBJ2-6; D is ambiguous. Trimming left V 2 bases short and J 0 bases short, with 2 bases between. This CDR3 spans 14 amino acids. Germline V gives CDR1 MNHEY, CDR2 SVGEGT. The CDR3 DNA reads as TGTGCCAGCAGTTACAACTCTGGGGCCAACGTCCTGACTTTC. Amino acids: CASSYNSGANVLTF.

V is TRBV2 and J is TRBJ2-7; 9 bases fit TRBD1. CDR3 size: 14 residues. Germline trimming cut 6 bases from V and 5 bases from J; bases unmatched to any gene: 8. Germline lookup yields CDR1 SNHLY and CDR2 FYNNEI. The CDR3 region is CASRAGTGHNEQYF. For the CDR3, the DNA is TGTGCCAGCAGGGCCGGGACAGGGCACAACGAGCAGTACTTC.

In DNA, the CDR3 is TGTGCCAGCAGTTACTTAACCGGGACAGGGGGCAATGAGCAGTTCTTC. Its translation is CASSYLTGTGGNEQFF. The rearrangement links TRBV6-5 to TRBJ2-1; 11 bases are a match to TRBD1. Per germline, CDR1 MNHEY and CDR2 SVGAGI. This CDR3 region has 16 residues. V lost 1 base and J lost 6; bases outside the gene matches: 5.

Many counts were recorded for this clonotype. The chain combines TRBV12-3 or TRBV12-4 with TRBJ2-3; 7 bases align to TRBD1. This CDR3 is built from 15 residues. The J segment lost 3 bases and the V segment lost 3 bases, leaving 6 bases of the junction unmatched. CDR3 DNA sequence: TGTGCCAGCAGTTTTAGACAGGGCGCGACAGATACGCAGTATTTT. Translated: CASSFRQGATDTQYF.

There are a few counts of this clonotype. This chain connects TRBV3-1 to TRBJ1-5; D uncertain. Between the trimmed V and J ends, which lost 2 bases and 9 bases, there was a span of 8 bases. In germline, CDR1 is LGHDT, CDR2 YNNKEL (reference sequence). There are 12 residues in the CDR3. The CDR3 protein is CASSQYGMPQHF. The CDR3, as DNA: TGTGCCAGCAGCCAATATGGCATGCCCCAGCATTTT. The entire variable domain, with the rest obtained from reference TRBV3-1 and TRBJ1-5, is as follows: DTAVSQTPKYLVTQMGNDKSIKCEQNLGHDTMYWYKQDSKKFLKIMFSYNNKELIINETVPNRFSPKSPDKAHLNLHINSLELGDSAVYFCASSQYGMPQHFGDGTRLSIL.

At least ten counts were recorded for this clonotype. The genes are TRBV20-1 and TRBJ2-1, with a possible D match to TRBD1 (5 bases). The CDR3 contains 14 residues. Germline V gives CDR1 DFQATT, CDR2 SNEGSKA (reference sequence). The V and J ends lost 3 bases and 6 bases respectively, with 15 bases between them. The CDR3 DNA sequence: TGCAGTGCTAGCGAGCCAGTAAGGGGCAATGAGCAGTTCTTC. It codes for CSASEPVRGNEQFF.

The chain couples TRBV27 to TRBJ2-3; no reliable D call. The V and J ends lost 3 bases and 0 bases respectively, with 13 bases between them. CDR1 is MNHEY and CDR2 is SMNVEV in the germline V gene (reference sequence). The CDR3 length is 16 residues. CDR3 region: CASSFFATTSTDTQYF. The DNA for the CDR3 is TGTGCCAGCAGTTTCTTCGCTACCACCAGCACAGATACGCAGTATTTT.

This clonotype was counted between two and nine times. V is TRBV6-1 and J is TRBJ2-1; 8 nucleotides agree with TRBD2. The CDR3 covers 15 residues. V gave up 7 bases and J gave up 3 bases; unmatched junction bases: 8. Germline V gene data show CDR1 as MNHNS and CDR2 as SASEGT. CDR3: CASKIAGPYYNEQFF. CDR3 nucleotide sequence: TGTGCCAGCAAGATAGCGGGACCTTACTACAATGAGCAGTTCTTC.

This clonotype was counted only a few times. The rearrangement joins TRBV2 to TRBJ2-2, with D perhaps matching TRBD1 (5 bases). Germline-derived CDR1 and CDR2 are SNHLY and FYNNEI. V was cut by 4 bases and J by 4 bases, with 7 bases left in between. This CDR3 is 13 amino acids long. In DNA form, the CDR3 reads TGTGCCAGCAGTGGACAGCGCACCGGGGAGCTGTTTTTT. It codes for CASSGQRTGELFF.

The chain links TRBV3-1 to TRBJ2-7; 9 bases fit TRBD1. J lost 3 bases, V lost 2 bases, and 5 bases had no gene match. In germline, CDR1 is LGHDT, CDR2 YNNKEL (reference sequence). This CDR3 is built from 15 residues. The CDR3: CASSQTGTGYYEQYF. CDR3 DNA sequence: TGTGCCAGCAGCCAAACCGGGACAGGGTACTACGAGCAGTACTTC.

This clonotype was observed a handful of times. The chain uses TRBV4-3 and TRBJ2-1, with D perhaps being TRBD1 or TRBD2 (5 bases each). The germline V gene has CDR1 LGHNA and CDR2 YSLEER. Trimming left V 0 bases short and J 10 bases short, with 13 bases between. This CDR3 has 14 amino acids. This CDR3 reads CASSQERGAWEQFF. The DNA for the CDR3 is TGCGCCAGCAGCCAAGAACGAGGGGCGTGGGAGCAGTTCTTC.

The CDR3 here is CSVLPGGAGNTIYF. The CDR3 DNA sequence: TGCAGCGTCCTGCCGGGGGGGGCTGGAAACACCATATATTTT. The chain links TRBV29-1 to TRBJ1-3, with D maybe TRBD1 (5 bases). Trimming removed 6 bases at V and 2 bases at J, with 14 bases between. CDR1 and CDR2 from the germline V gene are SQVTM and ANQGSEA. The CDR3 length is 14 residues. Full variable domain (outside the CDR3, taken from reference TRBV29-1 and TRBJ1-3): SAVISQKPSRDICQRGTSLTIQCQVDSQVTMMFWYRQQPGQSLTLIATANQGSEATYESGFVIDKFPISRPNLTFSTLTVSNMSPEDSSIYLCSVLPGGAGNTIYFGEGSWLTVV.

This sequence joins TRBV6-1 and TRBJ2-2; the D gene is possibly TRBD2 (5 bases). This CDR3 is 14 amino acids long. Per germline, CDR1 MNHNS and CDR2 SASEGT. Deletions cut 6 bases from V and 0 bases from J, with 8 bases between. The CDR3 spells CASRERTNTGELFF. CDR3 DNA sequence: TGTGCCAGCAGGGAGCGGACGAACACCGGGGAGCTGTTTTTT.

This clonotype turned up a few times. This rearrangement joins TRBV19 to TRBJ2-7; 11 nucleotides match TRBD2. The germline V gene encodes CDR1 LNHDA and CDR2 SQIVND (reference sequence). Trimming removed 10 bases from V and 4 bases from J; junction bases left unmatched: 6. The CDR3 extends over 13 amino acids. DNA of the CDR3: TGTGCCACCTCCGGACTAGCGGGTTACGAGCAGTACTTC. Its translation: CATSGLAGYEQYF.

The table lists this clonotype with a few counts. J is TRBJ2-1 and V is TRBV19, with TRBD1 as a possible D gene (6 bases). The germline V gene encodes CDR1 LNHDA and CDR2 SQIVND (reference sequence). The germline V and J ends were trimmed by 5 bases and 9 bases, with 17 bases remaining between them. This CDR3 comprises 14 residues. The CDR3: CASSSDRWAAEQFF. CDR3 bases: TGTGCCAGTAGTTCGGACAGATGGGCGGCTGAGCAGTTCTTC. Looking up the rest from reference TRBV19 and TRBJ2-1 gives the full variable domain: DGGITQSPKYLFRKEGQNVTLSCEQNLNHDAMYWYRQDPGQGLRLIYYSQIVNDFQKGDIAEGYSVSREKKESFPLTVTSAQKNPTAFYLCASSSDRWAAEQFFGPGTRLTVL.

This clonotype was detected only a few times. V and J are TRBV5-1 and TRBJ2-7; D remains ambiguous. V lost 6 bases and J lost 2, with 9 bases in between. The germline gives CDR1 SGHRS, CDR2 YFSETQ. This CDR3 region has 12 residues. The CDR3 nucleotides read TGCGCCAGCATGGACGAGACCTACGAGCAGTACTTC. Its translation is CASMDETYEQYF.

V is TRBV6-1 and J is TRBJ2-7; D is unresolved. The CDR3 sequence is 13 residues long. CDR1 MNHNS and CDR2 SASEGT come from the germline V gene. Trimming cost V 6 bases and J 6 bases, with 15 bases left between them. The CDR3 here is CASSPTGLGEQYF. Written as DNA, the CDR3 is TGTGCCAGCAGCCCCACTGGGTTGGGCGAGCAGTACTTC.

The CDR3 coding sequence is TGTGCCAGCAGCCAAGATAGAGGGGGAAATCAGCCCCAGCATTTT. It specifies CASSQDRGGNQPQHF. The chain employs TRBV3-1 and TRBJ1-5, with TRBD1 as a possible D gene (6 bases). Germline V gives CDR1 LGHDT, CDR2 YNNKEL (reference sequence). The CDR3 consists of 15 residues. V gave up 0 bases and J gave up 4 bases, with 10 bases separating them.

This clonotype occurred many times. This chain uses TRBV6-6 with TRBJ1-1, with D unclear. This CDR3 is built from 13 residues. Between the trimmed V and J ends, which lost 7 bases and 2 bases, there was a span of 11 bases. CDR1 is MNHNY, CDR2 SVGAGI, per germline (reference sequence). The DNA of the CDR3 is TGTGCCAGCACCACGTATACAAACACTGAAGCTTTCTTT. This sequence encodes CASTTYTNTEAFF.

The chain has TRBV20-1 and TRBJ2-1, with 8 bases identical to TRBD1. After removal of 5 bases from V and 8 bases from J, the junction contained 8 bases not matched to a gene. Germline-derived CDR1 and CDR2 are DFQATT and SNEGSKA (reference sequence). This CDR3 is built from 13 residues. The CDR3 DNA follows: TGCAGTGCTGAGGACAGGGCCGGCGATGAGCAGTTCTTC. Its protein is CSAEDRAGDEQFF.

There are a few counts of this clonotype. The V and J genes are TRBV5-1 and TRBJ2-2; 9 bases line up with TRBD1. The CDR3 covers 17 residues. The V gene end was trimmed by 3 bases and the J gene end by 4 bases; junction bases not matched to a gene: 10. CDR1 and CDR2 from the germline V gene are SGHRS and YFSETQ. The DNA of the CDR3 is TGCGCCAGCAGCTCTCAAGTCGGGACAGGGACCACCGGGGAGCTGTTTTTT. Protein: CASSSQVGTGTTGELFF.

This clonotype has at least ten counts. The J gene is TRBJ2-7, the V gene TRBV3-1; 7 bases are shared with TRBD2. The germline gives CDR1 LGHDT, CDR2 YNNKEL (reference sequence). The length of the CDR3 is 13 residues. V was clipped by 5 bases and J by 6 bases; unmatched bases: 7. CDR3 nucleotides: TGTGCCAGCAGCACAACTCGGACTAGCGAGCAGTACTTC. The encoded protein is CASSTTRTSEQYF.

The V gene is TRBV6-5, the J gene TRBJ2-7, with TRBD2 identical over 10 bases. Trimming took 0 bases from V and 0 from J; bases not matched to a gene: 8. Germline V gives CDR1 MNHEY, CDR2 SVGAGI. The CDR3 has 18 residues. The CDR3 here is CASSYSVAGGRSSYEQYF. The CDR3 DNA reads as TGTGCCAGCAGTTACTCGGTAGCGGGAGGCCGCAGCTCCTACGAGCAGTACTTC.